This TCR beta chain was sequenced for a study of blood T cells in healthy people across ages. Overall study: About one barcoded beta molecule per two T cells came from capture by template switching.

It was with a sample-barcoded 5' primer and a J-beta primer mix that a second PCR of roughly 6 to 12 cycles was run. TCRdb reprocessed the 5' RACE reads with MiXCR, giving one entry per CDR3 protein. The table has around 1,600,000 distinct CDR3 sequences, 35% to 45% seen once. Study-level results: More naive CD4+ cells and higher diversity marked long-lived donors relative to aged donors. The recorded TCR beta diversity per million T cells decreased in a roughly linear manner with age.

The donors, healthy Caucasians from Russia, were aged roughly 6 to 95. The length of the CDR3 is 15 residues. Germline V lookup: CDR1 SGHTA, CDR2 FQGNSA. Trimming shortened V by 6 bases and J by 7 bases, and 19 bases separated the two germline ends. Of note for this clonotype: The antigen is undetermined.

The sample comprised blood. The chain joins TRBV7-2 to TRBJ2-1; TRBD2 is a possible D gene (6 bases). This clonotype was obtained from a woman between 18 and 29 years old in good health. CDR3 protein: CASRTLSGSRNEQFF. The CDR3 nucleotides are TGTGCCAGCAGAACCCTTAGCGGTTCGCGAAATGAGCAGTTCTTC.